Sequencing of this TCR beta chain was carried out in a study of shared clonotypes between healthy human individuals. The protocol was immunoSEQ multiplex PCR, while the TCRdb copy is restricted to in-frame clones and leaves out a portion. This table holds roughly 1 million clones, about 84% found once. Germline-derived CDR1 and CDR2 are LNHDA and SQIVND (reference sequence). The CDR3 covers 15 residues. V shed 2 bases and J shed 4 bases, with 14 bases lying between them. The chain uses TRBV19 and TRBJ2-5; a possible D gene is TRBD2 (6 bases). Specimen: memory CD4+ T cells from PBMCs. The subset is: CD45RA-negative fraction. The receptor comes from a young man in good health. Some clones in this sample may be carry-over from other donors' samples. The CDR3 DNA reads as TGTGCCAGTAGTATAAGAATCCGGGGAGGAGAGACCCAGTACTTC. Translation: CASSIRIRGGETQYF.